Listed here are 8 T cell receptor beta chains from one sample, sequenced in a study of identical twins. TCRdb ran MiXCR on the 5' RACE reads and lists one entry per CDR3 protein. The sample has 400,000 to 550,000 distinct CDR3 sequences, about 13% seen once; the top ten hold 0.95% to 1%. These sequences were also reported in another study, on yellow fever vaccine responses in identical twins.

The sample comprised CD4+ T cells sorted from blood. Source of these receptors: a woman aged 18-29 years in good health.

This chain links TRBV5-1 with TRBJ2-1; D possibly corresponds to TRBD1 (6 bases). The CDR3 has 13 amino acids. Trimming took 0 bases from V and 9 from J, leaving 10 bases between them. Germline V gene lookup returns CDR1 SGHRS and CDR2 YFSETQ. CDR3 region: CASSLEQGFEQFF. Here the CDR3 DNA reads TGCGCCAGCAGCTTGGAACAGGGTTTTGAGCAGTTCTTC.

This clonotype was counted between two and nine times. The chain uses TRBV7-2 and TRBJ2-7, with D perhaps matching TRBD1 (5 bases). In germline, CDR1 is SGHTA, CDR2 FQGNSA. Trimming cost V 6 bases and J 3 bases, with 15 bases left between them. The CDR3 runs 14 residues. The CDR3 nucleotides read TGTGCCAGCAGAAAGGTGGGGCCGAACTACGAGCAGTACTTC. It codes for CASRKVGPNYEQYF.

J is TRBJ2-1 and V is TRBV19; no definite D call. The length of the CDR3 is 13 residues. Trimming pared 5 bases from V and 3 bases from J, leaving 8 bases between. Germline V gene lookup returns CDR1 LNHDA and CDR2 SQIVND (reference sequence). The CDR3 spells CASSPPFYNEQFF. CDR3 DNA: TGTGCCAGTAGTCCCCCTTTCTACAATGAGCAGTTCTTC.

This clonotype was detected ten times or more. The V call is TRBV7-9, the J call TRBJ1-1; D uncertain. V was cut by 5 bases and J by 0 bases, with 10 bases left in between. Germline CDR1 is SEHNR and CDR2 is FQNEAQ (reference sequence). The CDR3 sequence is 14 residues long. CDR3 bases: TGTGCCAGCAGCCGTGGACGGGTGAACACTGAAGCTTTCTTT. This sequence encodes CASSRGRVNTEAFF.

Turning to this clonotype: One end of the junction varies from germline; a read error may be responsible. The chain links TRBV19 to TRBJ1-1; no clear D. Germline values: CDR1 LNHDA, CDR2 SQIVND (reference sequence). This CDR3 comprises 12 residues. CDR3 nucleotide sequence: TGTGCCAGTAGGATAGGGAACACTGAAGCTTTCTTT. Translated: CASRIGNTEAFF. Based on the CDR3 plus reference TRBV19 and TRBJ1-1, the full variable domain is DGGITQSPKYLFRKEGQNVTLSCEQNLNHDAMYWYRQDPGQGLRLIYYSQIVNDFQKGDIAEGYSVSREKKESFPLTVTSAQKNPTAFYLCASRIGNTEAFFGQGTRLTVV.

The sample holds many counts of this clonotype. The chain joins TRBV5-1 to TRBJ2-7; 8 nucleotides align to TRBD2. This CDR3 is built from 14 residues. CDR1 is SGHRS and CDR2 is YFSETQ in the germline V gene. V lost 1 base to trimming and J lost 6 bases; unmatched junction nucleotides: 6. The CDR3: CASSLNGGAVEQYF. Written as DNA, the CDR3 is TGCGCCAGCAGCTTGAACGGGGGGGCTGTCGAGCAGTACTTC.

The chain uses TRBV4-1 and TRBJ2-3; D unresolved. In germline, CDR1 is MGHRA, CDR2 YSYEKL. V was shortened by 3 bases and J by 6 bases, with 7 bases between the two germline ends. The CDR3 runs 12 residues. CDR3: CASSHLIDTQYF. The CDR3 DNA is TGCGCCAGCAGCCATCTTATTGATACGCAGTATTTT.

The chain uses TRBV11-2 and TRBJ2-2; no clear D. Deletions cut 2 bases from V and 7 bases from J, with 14 bases between. Germline CDR1 and CDR2: SGHAT and FQNNGV. The CDR3 loop spans 15 amino acids. The CDR3 DNA follows: TGTGCCAGCAGCTTATCACTCCCCGGCATCGGGGAGCTGTTTTTT. Translation gives CASSLSLPGIGELFF.